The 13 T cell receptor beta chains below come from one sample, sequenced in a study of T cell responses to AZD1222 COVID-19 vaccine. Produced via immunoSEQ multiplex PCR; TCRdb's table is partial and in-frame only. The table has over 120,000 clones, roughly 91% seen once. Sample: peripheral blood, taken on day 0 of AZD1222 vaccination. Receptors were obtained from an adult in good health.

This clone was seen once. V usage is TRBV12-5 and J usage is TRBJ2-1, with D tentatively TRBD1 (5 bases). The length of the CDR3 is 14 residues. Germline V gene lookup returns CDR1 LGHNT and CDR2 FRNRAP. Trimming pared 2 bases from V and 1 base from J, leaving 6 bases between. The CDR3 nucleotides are TGTGCTAGTGGTTTGCAGGGTTCCTACAATGAGCAGTTCTTC. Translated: CASGLQGSYNEQFF.

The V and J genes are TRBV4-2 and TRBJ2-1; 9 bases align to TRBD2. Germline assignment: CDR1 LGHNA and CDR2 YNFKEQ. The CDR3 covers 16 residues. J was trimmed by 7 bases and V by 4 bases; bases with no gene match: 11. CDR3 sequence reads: CASSRSGTSQGNEQFF. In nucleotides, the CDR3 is TGTGCCAGCAGCCGATCAGGGACTAGCCAGGGTAATGAGCAGTTCTTC.

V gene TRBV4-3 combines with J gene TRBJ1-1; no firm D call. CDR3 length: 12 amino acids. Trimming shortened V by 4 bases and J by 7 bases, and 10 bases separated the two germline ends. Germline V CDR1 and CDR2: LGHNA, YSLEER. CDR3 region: CASSRAWGEAFF. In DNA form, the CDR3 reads TGCGCCAGCAGCCGGGCGTGGGGTGAAGCTTTCTTT.

The CDR3 protein is CASSPGSLSYGYTF. The CDR3 nucleotides read TGCGCCAGCAGCCCAGGGAGCCTGAGCTATGGCTACACCTTC. This chain links TRBV5-1 with TRBJ1-2; TRBD1 is a possible D gene (5 bases). This CDR3 spans 14 amino acids. V was trimmed by 4 bases and J by 4 bases, leaving 14 bases between them. From germline, CDR1 is SGHRS and CDR2 YFSETQ. The full variable domain, completed using reference TRBV5-1 and TRBJ1-2, is KAGVTQTPRYLIKTRGQQVTLSCSPISGHRSVSWYQQTPGQGLQFLFEYFSETQRNKGNFPGRFSGRQFSNSRSEMNVSTLELGDSALYLCASSPGSLSYGYTFGSGTRLTVV.

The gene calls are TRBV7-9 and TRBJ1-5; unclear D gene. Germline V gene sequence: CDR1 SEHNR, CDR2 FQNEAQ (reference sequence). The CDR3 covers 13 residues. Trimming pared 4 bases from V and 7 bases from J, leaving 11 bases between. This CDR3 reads CASSSFTGQPQHF. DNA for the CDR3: TGTGCCAGCAGCTCGTTCACGGGGCAGCCCCAGCATTTT.

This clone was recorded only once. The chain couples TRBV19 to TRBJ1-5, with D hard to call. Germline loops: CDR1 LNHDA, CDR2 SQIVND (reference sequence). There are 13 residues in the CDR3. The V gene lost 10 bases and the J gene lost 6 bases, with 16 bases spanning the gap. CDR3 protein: CATRASIPQPQHF. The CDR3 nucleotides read TGTGCCACCCGGGCCTCCATCCCTCAGCCCCAGCATTTT. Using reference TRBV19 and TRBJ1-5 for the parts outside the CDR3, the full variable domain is DGGITQSPKYLFRKEGQNVTLSCEQNLNHDAMYWYRQDPGQGLRLIYYSQIVNDFQKGDIAEGYSVSREKKESFPLTVTSAQKNPTAFYLCATRASIPQPQHFGDGTRLSIL.

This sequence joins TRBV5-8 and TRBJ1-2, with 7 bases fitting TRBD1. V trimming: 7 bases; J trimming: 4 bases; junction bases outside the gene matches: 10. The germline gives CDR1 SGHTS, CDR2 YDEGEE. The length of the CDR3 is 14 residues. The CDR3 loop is CASAQDRFIYGYTF. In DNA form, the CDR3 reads TGTGCCAGCGCTCAGGACAGGTTTATCTATGGCTACACCTTC.

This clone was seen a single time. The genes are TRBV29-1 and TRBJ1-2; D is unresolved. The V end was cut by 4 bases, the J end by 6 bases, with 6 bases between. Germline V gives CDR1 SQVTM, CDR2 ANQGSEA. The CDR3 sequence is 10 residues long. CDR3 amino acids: CSVGGDGYTF. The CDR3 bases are TGCAGCGTTGGTGGGGATGGCTACACCTTC.

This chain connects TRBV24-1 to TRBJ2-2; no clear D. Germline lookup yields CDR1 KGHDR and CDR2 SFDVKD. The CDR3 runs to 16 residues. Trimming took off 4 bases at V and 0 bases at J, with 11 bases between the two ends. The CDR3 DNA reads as TGTGCCACCAGTGAAGTAAGGAGCTCGAACACCGGGGAGCTGTTTTTT. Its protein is CATSEVRSSNTGELFF.

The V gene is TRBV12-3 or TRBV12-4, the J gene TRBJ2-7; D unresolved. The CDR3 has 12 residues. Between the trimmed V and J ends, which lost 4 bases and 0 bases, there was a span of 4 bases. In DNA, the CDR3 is TGTGCCAGCAGTTCCGACTCCTACGAGCAGTACTTC. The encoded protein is CASSSDSYEQYF.

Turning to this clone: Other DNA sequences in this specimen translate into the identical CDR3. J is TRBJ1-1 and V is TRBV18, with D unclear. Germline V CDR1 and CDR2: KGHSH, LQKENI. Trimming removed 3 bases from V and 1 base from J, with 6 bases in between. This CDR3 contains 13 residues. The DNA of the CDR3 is TGTGCCAGCTCACCTGTGGAGAACACTGAAGCTTTCTTT. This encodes CASSPVENTEAFF.

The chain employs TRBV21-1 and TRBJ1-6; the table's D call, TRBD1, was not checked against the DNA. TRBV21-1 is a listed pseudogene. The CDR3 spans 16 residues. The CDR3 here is CASSKDTGRYDSPLHF. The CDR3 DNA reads TGTGCCAGCAGCAAAGATACTGGCAGGTATGATTCACCCCTCCACTTT.

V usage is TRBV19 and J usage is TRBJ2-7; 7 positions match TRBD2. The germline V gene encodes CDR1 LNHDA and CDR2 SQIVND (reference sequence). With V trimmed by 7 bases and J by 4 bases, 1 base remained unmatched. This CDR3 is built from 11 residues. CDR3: CASKGGYEQYF. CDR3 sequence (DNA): TGTGCCAGTAAGGGAGGGTACGAGCAGTACTTC.